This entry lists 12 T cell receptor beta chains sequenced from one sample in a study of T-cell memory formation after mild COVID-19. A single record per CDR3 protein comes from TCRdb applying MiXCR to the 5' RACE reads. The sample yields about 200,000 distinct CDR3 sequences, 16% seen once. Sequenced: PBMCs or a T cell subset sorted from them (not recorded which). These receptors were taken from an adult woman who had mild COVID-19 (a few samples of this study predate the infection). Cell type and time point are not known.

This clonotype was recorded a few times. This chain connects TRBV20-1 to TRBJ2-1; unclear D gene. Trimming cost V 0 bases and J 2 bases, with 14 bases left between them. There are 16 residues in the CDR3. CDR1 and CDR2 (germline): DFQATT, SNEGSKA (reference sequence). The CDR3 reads CSARDLHYPPYNEQFF. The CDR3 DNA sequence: TGCAGTGCTAGAGATCTGCACTACCCCCCCTACAATGAGCAGTTCTTC.

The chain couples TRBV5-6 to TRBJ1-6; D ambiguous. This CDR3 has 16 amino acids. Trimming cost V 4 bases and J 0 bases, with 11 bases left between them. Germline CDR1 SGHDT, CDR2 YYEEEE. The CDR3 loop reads CASSIRPRSYNSPLHF. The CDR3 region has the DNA TGTGCCAGCAGCATCCGACCCCGCTCCTATAATTCACCCCTCCACTTT.

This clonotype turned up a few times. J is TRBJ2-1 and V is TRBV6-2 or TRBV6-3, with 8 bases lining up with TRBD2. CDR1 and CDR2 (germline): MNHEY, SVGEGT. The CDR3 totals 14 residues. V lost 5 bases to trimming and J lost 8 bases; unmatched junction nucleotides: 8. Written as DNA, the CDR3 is TGTGCCAGCAGTCCACATAGCGGGAAGTATGAGCAGTTCTTC. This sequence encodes CASSPHSGKYEQFF.

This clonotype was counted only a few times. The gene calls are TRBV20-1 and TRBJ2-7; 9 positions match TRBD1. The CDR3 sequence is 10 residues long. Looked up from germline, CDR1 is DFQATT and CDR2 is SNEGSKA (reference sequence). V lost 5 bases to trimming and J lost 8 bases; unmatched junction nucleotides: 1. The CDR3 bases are TGCAGTGCTGGGACAGGGAAGCAGTACTTC. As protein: CSAGTGKQYF.

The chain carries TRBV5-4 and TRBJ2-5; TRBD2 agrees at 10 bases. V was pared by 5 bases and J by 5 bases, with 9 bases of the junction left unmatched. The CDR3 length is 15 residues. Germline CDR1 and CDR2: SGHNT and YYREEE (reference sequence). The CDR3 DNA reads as TGTGCCAGCAGTTCAAGCGGGAGGGTTTCGGAGACCCAGTACTTC. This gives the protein CASSSSGRVSETQYF.

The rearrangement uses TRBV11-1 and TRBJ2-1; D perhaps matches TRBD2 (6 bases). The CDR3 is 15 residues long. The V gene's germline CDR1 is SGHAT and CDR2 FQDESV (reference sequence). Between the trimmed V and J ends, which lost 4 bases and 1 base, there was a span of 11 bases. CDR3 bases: TGTGCCAGCAGCTCCGAGGGAGGTTCCTACAATGAGCAGTTCTTC. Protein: CASSSEGGSYNEQFF.

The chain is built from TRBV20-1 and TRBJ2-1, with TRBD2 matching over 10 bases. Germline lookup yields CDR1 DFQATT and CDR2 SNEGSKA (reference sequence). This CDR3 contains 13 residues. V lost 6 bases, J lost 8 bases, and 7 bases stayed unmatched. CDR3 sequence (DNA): TGCAGTGCCCTAGCGGGGGTGGTATATGAGCAGTTCTTC. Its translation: CSALAGVVYEQFF.

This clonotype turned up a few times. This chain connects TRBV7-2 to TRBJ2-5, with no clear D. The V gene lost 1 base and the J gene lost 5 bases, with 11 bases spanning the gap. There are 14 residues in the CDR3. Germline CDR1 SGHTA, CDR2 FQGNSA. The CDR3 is CASSLERIRETQYF. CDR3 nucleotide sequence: TGTGCCAGCAGCTTAGAACGGATCCGGGAGACCCAGTACTTC.

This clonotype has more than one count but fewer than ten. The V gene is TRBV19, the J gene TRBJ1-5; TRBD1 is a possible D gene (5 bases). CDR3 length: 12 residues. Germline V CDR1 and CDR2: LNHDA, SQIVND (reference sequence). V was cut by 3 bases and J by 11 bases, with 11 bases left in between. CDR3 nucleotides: TGTGCCAGTAGTATCCCGGGGGGGGCCCAGCATTTT. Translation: CASSIPGGAQHF.

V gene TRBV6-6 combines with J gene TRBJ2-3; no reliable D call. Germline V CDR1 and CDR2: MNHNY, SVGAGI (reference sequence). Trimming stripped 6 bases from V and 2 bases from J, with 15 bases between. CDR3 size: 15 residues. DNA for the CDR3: TGTGCCAGCAGCCCACCGGGCTCCTTCACAGATACGCAGTATTTT. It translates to CASSPPGSFTDTQYF.

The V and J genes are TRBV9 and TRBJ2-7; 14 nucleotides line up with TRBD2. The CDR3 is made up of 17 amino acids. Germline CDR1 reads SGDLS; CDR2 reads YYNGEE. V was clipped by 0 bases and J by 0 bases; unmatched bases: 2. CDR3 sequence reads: CASSVGLAGGSSYEQYF. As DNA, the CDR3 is TGTGCCAGCAGCGTAGGACTAGCGGGAGGGAGCTCCTACGAGCAGTACTTC. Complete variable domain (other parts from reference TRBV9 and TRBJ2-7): DSGVTQTPKHLITATGQRVTLRCSPRSGDLSVYWYQQSLDQGLQFLIQYYNGEERAKGNILERFSAQQFPDLHSELNLSSLELGDSALYFCASSVGLAGGSSYEQYFGPGTRLTVT.

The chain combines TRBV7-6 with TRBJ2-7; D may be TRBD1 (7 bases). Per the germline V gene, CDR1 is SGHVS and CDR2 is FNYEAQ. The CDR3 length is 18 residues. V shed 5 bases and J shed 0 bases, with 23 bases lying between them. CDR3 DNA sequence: TGTGCCAGCAGCGAGCACGGTGTCAGGGGGGACGGCTCCTACGAGCAGTACTTC. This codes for CASSEHGVRGDGSYEQYF.